A single sample gave rise to the 26 T cell receptor beta chains below, sequenced in a study of PD-1 blockade in classical Hodgkin lymphoma. Every one of the patients relapsed after autologous stem cell transplantation (brentuximab vedotin exposure was variable). Data came from immunoSEQ multiplex PCR; TCRdb stores just in-frame clones and leaves some out. Here the sample spans some 13,000 clones, roughly 84% being singletons. Here the sequenced sample was peripheral blood mononuclear cells (PBMCs), taken at baseline. The receptor source for this set is a human donor with classical Hodgkin lymphoma.

CDR3 amino acids: CASSPAGLAGHEQYF. The CDR3 bases are TGTGCCAGCAGTCCGGCCGGGCTAGCGGGACACGAGCAGTACTTC. The J gene is TRBJ2-7, the V gene TRBV28; the match to TRBD2 covers 9 bases. V trimming: 5 bases; J trimming: 5 bases; junction bases outside the gene matches: 10. Looked up from germline, CDR1 is MDHEN and CDR2 is SYDVKM. The CDR3 covers 15 residues.

This clone was recorded a few times. The rearrangement joins TRBV29-1 to TRBJ1-2; 12 bases map to TRBD1. Per the germline V gene, CDR1 is SQVTM and CDR2 is ANQGSEA. CDR3 length equals 17 residues. V lost 5 bases and J lost 7; bases outside the gene matches: 17. The CDR3 region has the DNA TGCAGCGTTCTAGTACCGCTGGAGGGGGGACAGGGGGCTGGCTACACCTTC. Translation gives CSVLVPLEGGQGAGYTF.

This sequence joins TRBV19 and TRBJ1-5, with 7 nucleotides matching TRBD1. Germline CDR1 is LNHDA and CDR2 is SQIVND (reference sequence). Trimming took 1 base from V and 0 from J; bases not matched to a gene: 9. This CDR3 has 18 residues. The DNA of the CDR3 is TGTGCCAGTAGTATAGGGAGGGGGCAGGTTGTTAGCAATCAGCCCCAGCATTTT. This translates into CASSIGRGQVVSNQPQHF.

This sequence joins TRBV4-3 and TRBJ1-3; D remains unclear. The CDR3 covers 14 residues. V shed 0 bases and J shed 7 bases, with 10 bases lying between them. Germline V gene data show CDR1 as LGHNA and CDR2 as YSLEER. For the CDR3, the DNA is TGCGCCAGCAGCCAAGACCCCGGCCTCAACACCATATATTTT. Protein product: CASSQDPGLNTIYF.

DNA of the CDR3: TGTGCCAGCAGTTACCTACTTCCGGGGGCCTATGGCTACACCTTC. Residues: CASSYLLPGAYGYTF. V and J are TRBV6-5 and TRBJ1-2; D is perhaps TRBD1 (6 bases). The ends were cut back, 2 bases at V and 4 bases at J, with 14 bases in the middle. This CDR3 is built from 15 residues. Germline lookup yields CDR1 MNHEY and CDR2 SVGAGI.

This clone was counted between two and nine times. The gene calls are TRBV11-2 and TRBJ2-1, with TRBD1 matching 8 bases. The CDR3 runs 15 residues. Germline V CDR1 and CDR2: SGHAT, FQNNGV. V lost 0 bases and J lost 4; bases outside the gene matches: 2. CDR3 protein: CASSLDGQGYNEQFF. CDR3 nucleotides: TGTGCCAGCAGCTTAGACGGACAGGGTTACAATGAGCAGTTCTTC.

The chain combines TRBV5-1 with TRBJ1-5; no clear D. Deletions cut 0 bases from V and 1 base from J, with 5 bases between. Germline V lookup: CDR1 SGHRS, CDR2 YFSETQ. The CDR3 is 14 amino acids. CDR3 loop: CASSLGGSNQPQHF. The CDR3 DNA reads TGCGCCAGCAGCTTGGGGGGAAGCAATCAGCCCCAGCATTTT.

The rearrangement links TRBV6-5 to TRBJ1-6; D gene unclear. Germline V gene data show CDR1 as MNHEY and CDR2 as SVGAGI. CDR3 size: 14 residues. Deletions cut 2 bases from V and 16 bases from J, with 18 bases between. The CDR3 DNA reads as TGTGCCAGCAGTTACGCGACCGGCTTCTCACGGCTCCACTTT. This codes for CASSYATGFSRLHF.

The V call is TRBV15, the J call TRBJ2-5, with 9 bases lining up with TRBD1. The CDR3 length is 15 residues. The ends lost 0 bases at V and 5 bases at J; junction bases unmatched: 4. Germline loops: CDR1 LNHNV, CDR2 YYDKDF (reference sequence). This CDR3 reads CATSRENRGLETQYF. The CDR3, as DNA: TGTGCCACCAGCAGAGAAAACAGGGGGCTGGAGACCCAGTACTTC.

The count of this clone is one. This same CDR3 is encoded by further DNA sequences in the sample. The chain links TRBV7-2 to TRBJ2-7; possible D gene TRBD1, 5 bases. The germline CDR1 and CDR2 sequences are SGHTA and FQGNSA. V was cut by 2 bases and J by 4 bases, with 18 bases left in between. The CDR3 length is 16 residues. This CDR3 reads CASSLIGALPRYEQYF. The CDR3 DNA reads as TGTGCCAGCAGCTTAATTGGGGCCCTCCCTAGGTACGAGCAGTACTTC. The entire variable domain, with the rest obtained from reference TRBV7-2 and TRBJ2-7, is as follows: GAGVSQSPSNKVTEKGKDVELRCDPISGHTALYWYRQSLGQGLEFLIYFQGNSAPDKSGLPSDRFSAERTGGSVSTLTIQRTQQEDSAVYLCASSLIGALPRYEQYFGPGTRLTVT.

A single count supports this clone. CDR3 nucleotide sequence: TGCGCCAGCAGCCAACCTGGACAGCGGAAGGGCTACACCTTC. Amino acids: CASSQPGQRKGYTF. The rearrangement joins TRBV4-1 to TRBJ1-2; D is perhaps TRBD1 (6 bases). The V end lost 2 bases, the J end lost 8 bases, and 15 bases lay between the germline ends. This CDR3 region has 14 residues. Per the germline V gene, CDR1 is MGHRA and CDR2 is YSYEKL.

The chain has TRBV18 and TRBJ1-1; TRBD1 is a possible D gene (5 bases). Germline values: CDR1 KGHSH, CDR2 LQKENI. The CDR3 extends over 15 amino acids. The V and J ends lost 2 bases and 5 bases respectively, with 15 bases between them. CDR3 protein: CASSPITPRGTEAFF. CDR3 coding DNA: TGTGCCAGCTCACCAATTACTCCCCGGGGGACTGAAGCTTTCTTT.

This clone was observed a single time. This chain uses TRBV5-4 with TRBJ1-3; 7 bases map to TRBD1. Germline CDR1 is SGHNT and CDR2 is YYREEE (reference sequence). This CDR3 comprises 16 residues. J lost 1 base, V lost 4 bases, and 8 bases had no gene match. As DNA, the CDR3 is TGTGCCAGCAGCGCCGGGACAGTACTTTCTGGAAACACCATATATTTT. This gives the protein CASSAGTVLSGNTIYF. The whole variable domain, remainder taken from reference TRBV5-4 and TRBJ1-3, is ETGVTQSPTHLIKTRGQQVTLRCSSQSGHNTVSWYQQALGQGPQFIFQYYREEENGRGNFPPRFSGLQFPNYSSELNVNALELDDSALYLCASSAGTVLSGNTIYFGEGSWLTVV.

V and J are TRBV30 and TRBJ1-2, with TRBD1 matching over 8 bases. The V segment lost 4 bases and the J segment 7 bases; nucleotides outside the gene matches: 11. The CDR3 contains 14 residues. Germline V lookup: CDR1 GTSNPN, CDR2 SVGIG (reference sequence). Here the CDR3 reads CAWIRQGTGAGYTF. CDR3 coding DNA: TGTGCCTGGATTCGACAGGGGACTGGGGCTGGCTACACCTTC. Variable domain in full (rest from reference TRBV30 and TRBJ1-2): SQTIHQWPATLVQPVGSPLSLECTVEGTSNPNLYWYRQAAGRGLQLLFYSVGIGQISSEVPQNLSASRPQDRQFILSSKKLLLSDSGFYLCAWIRQGTGAGYTFGSGTRLTVV.

This clone came up once. The rearrangement links TRBV2 to TRBJ1-2, with D uncertain. V lost 7 bases to trimming and J lost 5 bases, with 14 bases between them. CDR1 and CDR2 (germline): SNHLY, FYNNEI. The CDR3 consists of 13 residues. The CDR3 region has the DNA TGTGCCAGCAACTCAGTTTTTGGGTATGGCTACACCTTC. Translated: CASNSVFGYGYTF.

This rearrangement joins TRBV7-6 to TRBJ1-6; D not resolved. The V and J ends lost 4 bases and 5 bases respectively, with 15 bases between them. The CDR3 totals 16 residues. Germline V gene lookup returns CDR1 SGHVS and CDR2 FNYEAQ. The CDR3 DNA follows: TGTGCCAGCAGCTCGGGGTCCGGGTTTGATAATTCACCCCTCCACTTT. It specifies CASSSGSGFDNSPLHF. The entire variable domain, with the rest obtained from reference TRBV7-6 and TRBJ1-6, is as follows: GAGVSQSPRYKVTKRGQDVALRCDPISGHVSLYWYRQALGQGPEFLTYFNYEAQQDKSGLPNDRFSAERPEGSISTLTIQRTEQRDSAMYRCASSSGSGFDNSPLHFGNGTRLTVT.

The genes are TRBV9 and TRBJ2-1, with 8 bases identical to TRBD2. The junction had 7 bases not matched to a gene; V was cut back by 3 bases and J by 5 bases. There are 15 residues in the CDR3. Germline lookup yields CDR1 SGDLS and CDR2 YYNGEE. Here the CDR3 reads CASSGSLLADNEQFF. The CDR3 nucleotides read TGTGCCAGCAGCGGATCGTTACTAGCGGACAATGAGCAGTTCTTC.

This clone is a singleton in its sample. The rearrangement joins TRBV28 to TRBJ2-7, with D perhaps matching TRBD1 (6 bases). The CDR3 loop spans 13 amino acids. Between the trimmed V and J ends, which lost 3 bases and 7 bases, there was a span of 13 bases. The germline CDR1 and CDR2 sequences are MDHEN and SYDVKM. CDR3 DNA: TGTGCCAGCAGTTTGCCCGCGAGGGGGGAGCAGTACTTC. This gives the protein CASSLPARGEQYF.

The chain links TRBV6-1 to TRBJ2-7, with 7 bases fitting TRBD2. V lost 6 bases and J lost 6; bases outside the gene matches: 14. Germline CDR1 reads MNHNS; CDR2 reads SASEGT. The CDR3 extends over 15 amino acids. The CDR3 coding sequence is TGTGCCAGCAGCCTCGGGACTACGACCCAGGGCGAGCAGTACGTC. Encoded protein: CASSLGTTTQGEQYV.

This sequence joins TRBV14 and TRBJ2-5; D gene unclear. CDR3 length: 15 amino acids. With 1 base removed from V and 4 bases from J, the gap between germline ends came to 13 bases. In germline, CDR1 is SGHDN, CDR2 FVKESK. In DNA, the CDR3 is TGTGCCAGCAGCCAAGGGTACCCCCTCGGAGAGACCCAGTACTTC. Protein sequence: CASSQGYPLGETQYF. The variable domain in full, completed from reference TRBV14 and TRBJ2-5, reads EAGVTQFPSHSVIEKGQTVTLRCDPISGHDNLYWYRRVMGKEIKFLLHFVKESKQDESGMPNNRFLAERTGGTYSTLKVQPAELEDSGVYFCASSQGYPLGETQYFGPGTRLLVL.

The chain carries TRBV5-1 and TRBJ1-2; D uncertain. Germline CDR1 SGHRS, CDR2 YFSETQ. V lost 0 bases to trimming and J lost 4 bases, with 7 bases between them. The CDR3 sequence is 13 residues long. The chain's CDR3 is CASSLGPTYGYTF. DNA for the CDR3: TGCGCCAGCAGCTTGGGGCCTACCTATGGCTACACCTTC. Looking up the rest from reference TRBV5-1 and TRBJ1-2 gives the full variable domain: KAGVTQTPRYLIKTRGQQVTLSCSPISGHRSVSWYQQTPGQGLQFLFEYFSETQRNKGNFPGRFSGRQFSNSRSEMNVSTLELGDSALYLCASSLGPTYGYTFGSGTRLTVV.

V and J are TRBV4-2 and TRBJ2-7, with D possibly matching TRBD2 (5 bases). Germline CDR1 is LGHNA and CDR2 is YNFKEQ. V dropped 0 bases and J dropped 3 bases, with 12 bases sitting between them. The CDR3 has 15 residues. The chain's CDR3 is CASSQDSGSHYEQYV. DNA of the CDR3: TGTGCCAGCAGCCAAGACAGCGGCTCCCACTACGAGCAGTACGTC.

The chain carries TRBV9 and TRBJ2-7, with a tentative D call TRBD2 (5 bases). This CDR3 has 14 residues. The ends were cut back, 3 bases at V and 6 bases at J, with 16 bases in the middle. CDR1 and CDR2 (germline): SGDLS, YYNGEE. The CDR3 is CASSAKAVRSEQYF. As DNA, the CDR3 is TGTGCCAGCAGCGCGAAAGCGGTGAGGAGCGAGCAGTACTTC.

The chain employs TRBV30 and TRBJ1-6; D is uncertain. The CDR3 is made up of 11 amino acids. The germline gives CDR1 GTSNPN, CDR2 SVGIG (reference sequence). V was clipped by 5 bases and J by 8 bases, with 7 bases between them. The CDR3: CAWLRDSPLHF. CDR3 DNA: TGTGCCTGGTTGCGAGATTCACCCCTCCACTTT.

The chain links TRBV11-3 to TRBJ1-2, with no clear D. The CDR3 has 13 amino acids. Germline CDR1 is SGHNT and CDR2 is YENEEA. V lost 5 bases, J lost 2 bases, and 9 bases lay in between. For the CDR3, the DNA is TGTGCCAGCAGCCGGAGCGGGAACTATGGCTACACCTTC. Protein sequence: CASSRSGNYGYTF.

This clone showed up just a few times. The rearrangement links TRBV6-1 to TRBJ1-6, with 9 bases fitting TRBD1. In germline, CDR1 is MNHNS, CDR2 SASEGT. This CDR3 is built from 15 residues. V lost 7 bases to trimming and J lost 6 bases; unmatched junction nucleotides: 7. The CDR3 region is CASTRRDRVNSPLHF. In DNA form, the CDR3 reads TGTGCCAGCACCCGCCGGGACAGGGTTAATTCACCCCTCCACTTT.